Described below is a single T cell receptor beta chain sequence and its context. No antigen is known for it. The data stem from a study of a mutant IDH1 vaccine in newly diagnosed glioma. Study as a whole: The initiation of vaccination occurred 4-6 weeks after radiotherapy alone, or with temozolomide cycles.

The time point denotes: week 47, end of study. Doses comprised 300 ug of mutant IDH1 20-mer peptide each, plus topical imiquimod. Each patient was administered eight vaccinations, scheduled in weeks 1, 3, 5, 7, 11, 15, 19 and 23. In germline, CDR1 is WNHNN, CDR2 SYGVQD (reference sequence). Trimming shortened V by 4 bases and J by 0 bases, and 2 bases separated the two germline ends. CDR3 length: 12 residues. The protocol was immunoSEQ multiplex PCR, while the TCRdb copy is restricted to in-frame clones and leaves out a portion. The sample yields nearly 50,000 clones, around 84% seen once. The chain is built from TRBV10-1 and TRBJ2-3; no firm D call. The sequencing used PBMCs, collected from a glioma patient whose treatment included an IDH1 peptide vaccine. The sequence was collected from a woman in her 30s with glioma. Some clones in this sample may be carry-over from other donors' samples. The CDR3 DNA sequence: TGCGCCAGCAGTGGCAGCACAGATACGCAGTATTTT. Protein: CASSGSTDTQYF.